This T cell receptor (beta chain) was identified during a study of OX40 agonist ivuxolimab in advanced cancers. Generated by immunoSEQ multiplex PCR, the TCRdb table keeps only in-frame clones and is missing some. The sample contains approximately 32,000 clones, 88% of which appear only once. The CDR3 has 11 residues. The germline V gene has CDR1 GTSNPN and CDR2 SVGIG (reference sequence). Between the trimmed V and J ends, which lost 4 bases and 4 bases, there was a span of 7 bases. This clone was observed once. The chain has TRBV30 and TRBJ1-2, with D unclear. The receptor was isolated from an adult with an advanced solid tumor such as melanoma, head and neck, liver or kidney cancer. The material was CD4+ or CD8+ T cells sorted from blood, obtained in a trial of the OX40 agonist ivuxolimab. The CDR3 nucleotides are TGTGCCTGGAAAGAGTTCTATGGCTACACCTTC. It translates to CAWKEFYGYTF.